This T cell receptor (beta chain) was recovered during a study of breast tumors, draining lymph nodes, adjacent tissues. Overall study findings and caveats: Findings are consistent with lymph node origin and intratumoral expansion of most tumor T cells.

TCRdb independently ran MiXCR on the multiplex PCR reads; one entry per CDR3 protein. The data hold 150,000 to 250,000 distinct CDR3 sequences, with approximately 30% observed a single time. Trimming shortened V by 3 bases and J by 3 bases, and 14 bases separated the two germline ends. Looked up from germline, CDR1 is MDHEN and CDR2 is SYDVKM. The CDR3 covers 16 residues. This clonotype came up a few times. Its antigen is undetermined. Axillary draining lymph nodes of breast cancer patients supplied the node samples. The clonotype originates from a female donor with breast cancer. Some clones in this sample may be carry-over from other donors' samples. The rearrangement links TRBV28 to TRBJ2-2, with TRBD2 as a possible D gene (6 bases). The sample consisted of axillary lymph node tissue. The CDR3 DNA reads TGTGCCAGCAGTTTGGCACCGGGACTTCACACCGGGGAGCTGTTTTTT. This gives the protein CASSLAPGLHTGELFF.